This T cell receptor beta chain came from a study of blood T cells in healthy people across ages. Germline CDR1 and CDR2: SGHAT and FQNNGV. The CDR3 is 16 amino acids. Trimming shortened V by 1 base and J by 3 bases, and 15 bases separated the two germline ends. PCR was performed a second time for about 6 to 12 cycles using a sample-barcoded 5' primer and a J-beta primer mix. The authors tagged each cDNA molecule using a template-switch adaptor with 12 random nucleotides. Via MiXCR, TCRdb re-called the 5' RACE reads, giving one row per CDR3 protein. The data contain over 1,200,000 distinct CDR3 sequences, almost 60% of them singletons. A remark on this clonotype: Its matching antigen is unknown.

The individuals who served as donors were healthy Caucasians living in Russia, aged about 6 to 90. Study results and limitations: Unsorted PBMC input precluded a conclusive naive versus antigen-experienced comparison. Per-million-T-cell TCR beta diversity fell roughly linearly with age.

This receptor was taken from a man in his late teens or twenties in good health. Material: blood. This chain uses TRBV11-2 with TRBJ1-2; D is unclear. The CDR3 reads CASSLAPRLGYYGYTF. In nucleotides, the CDR3 is TGTGCCAGCAGCTTAGCGCCCAGGCTGGGGTACTATGGCTACACCTTC.